The source of this T cell receptor (beta chain) is a study of blood T cell repertoires in COVID-19. Study at large: PBMCs, B-cell-depleted T cells, or T cells provided the cDNA or gDNA that made up the material.

As originally analysed: Estimates of nucleated cell counts were drawn from the amplification of reference gene primers. Method: immunoSEQ multiplex PCR; TCRdb's copy keeps in-frame clones and lacks some. That table is the source of V, J and clone size, and D and trimming were worked out from the DNA. The data show 150,000 or so clones, with around 85% seen just once and roughly 0.6% held by the top ten. After removal of 6 bases from V and 5 bases from J, the junction contained 9 bases not matched to a gene. Germline CDR1 is MNHNY and CDR2 is SVGAGI (reference sequence). CDR3 length: 15 residues. Seattle patients were enrolled while actively infected and followed longitudinally.

Material: peripheral blood. The chain links TRBV6-6 to TRBJ2-5, with 10 positions matching TRBD2. The sequence came from a man between 60 and 75 years old with COVID-19, enrolled during active disease. The CDR3 DNA sequence: TGTGCCAGCAGCGTAGCGGGGGGCCTGGGGGAGACCCAGTACTTC. Translated: CASSVAGGLGETQYF.